The 19 T cell receptor beta chains below all came from one sample that was sequenced in a study of T cell repertoires in cytomegalovirus infection. Via MiXCR, TCRdb re-called the reads, giving one row per CDR3 protein. The profile shows around 250,000 distinct CDR3 sequences, about a sixth of them singletons. The specimen was CD8+ T cells from PBMCs. The receptors come from a human donor in good health (CMV status not recorded). Some clones in this sample may be carry-over from other donors' samples.

The rearrangement links TRBV6-1 to TRBJ1-1; D is ambiguous. The CDR3 sequence is 15 residues long. V lost 2 bases and J lost 5, with 15 bases in between. Germline V gives CDR1 MNHNS, CDR2 SASEGT. In DNA form, the CDR3 reads TGTGCCAGCAGTGAATTCATTTTCTCGGGGACTGAAGCTTTCTTT. It specifies CASSEFIFSGTEAFF.

Only a few counts were recorded for this clonotype. This rearrangement joins TRBV27 to TRBJ2-3; D perhaps matches TRBD2 (5 bases). Germline values: CDR1 MNHEY, CDR2 SMNVEV (reference sequence). The CDR3 is made up of 16 amino acids. V lost 5 bases to trimming and J lost 5 bases, with 20 bases between them. The CDR3 sequence: CASSPSPGNQGDTQYF. For the CDR3, the DNA is TGTGCCAGCAGTCCCAGCCCGGGAAACCAAGGAGATACGCAGTATTTT.

In this sample, this clonotype turned up a few times. This sequence joins TRBV2 and TRBJ2-7; the match to TRBD1 covers 8 bases. Germline values: CDR1 SNHLY, CDR2 FYNNEI. This CDR3 comprises 14 residues. After removal of 6 bases from V and 6 bases from J, the junction contained 10 bases not matched to a gene. The chain's CDR3 is CASRGTQGVSEQYF. The CDR3 coding sequence is TGTGCCAGCAGGGGAACACAGGGGGTTAGCGAGCAGTACTTC.

This clonotype has only a few counts. This sequence joins TRBV2 and TRBJ2-2, with D hard to call. The CDR3 has 15 amino acids. V shed 1 base and J shed 8 bases, with 14 bases lying between them. Germline V gives CDR1 SNHLY, CDR2 FYNNEI. For the CDR3, the DNA is TGTGCCAGCAGTGAAGGGCCCTCCGTTAGAGGGGAGCTGTTTTTT. This sequence encodes CASSEGPSVRGELFF. Combining the CDR3 with reference TRBV2 and TRBJ2-2 gives the whole variable domain EPEVTQTPSHQVTQMGQEVILRCVPISNHLYFYWYRQILGQKVEFLVSFYNNEISEKSEIFDDQFSVERPDGSNFTLKIRSTKLEDSAMYFCASSEGPSVRGELFFGEGSRLTVL.

This clonotype was seen only a few times. This sequence joins TRBV29-1 and TRBJ2-7; TRBD1 is a possible D gene (7 bases). CDR1 is SQVTM, CDR2 ANQGSEA, per germline. This CDR3 has 14 amino acids. V dropped 1 base and J dropped 4 bases, with 14 bases sitting between them. The CDR3 protein is CSVEGTGLNYEQYF. DNA of the CDR3: TGCAGCGTTGAAGGGACAGGACTAAATTACGAGCAGTACTTC.

The chain uses TRBV29-1 and TRBJ2-3; TRBD1 might be the D (7 bases). The germline CDR1 and CDR2 sequences are SQVTM and ANQGSEA. V was pared by 0 bases and J by 3 bases, with 19 bases between. This CDR3 spans 17 amino acids. The CDR3 DNA reads as TGCAGCGTTGAAGATGGGTTTGACAGGGAGGCGACAGATACGCAGTATTTT. Its protein is CSVEDGFDREATDTQYF.

This clonotype was recorded at least ten times. This sequence joins TRBV11-2 and TRBJ2-6, with D possibly matching TRBD2 (6 bases). V was shortened by 1 base and J by 5 bases, with 15 bases between the two germline ends. The germline CDR1 and CDR2 sequences are SGHAT and FQNNGV. The CDR3 is 17 residues long. The CDR3 DNA follows: TGTGCCAGCAGCTTAGCTGTATCGGGGGACTGGGCCAACGTCCTGACTTTC. Amino acids: CASSLAVSGDWANVLTF.

The chain recombines TRBV29-1 with TRBJ1-4; D not certain. The CDR3 totals 13 residues. Trimming took 4 bases from V and 8 from J, leaving 14 bases between them. In germline, CDR1 is SQVTM, CDR2 ANQGSEA. DNA of the CDR3: TGCAGCGTTGCTCAAATAAGTGGGGAAAAACTGTTTTTT. Encoded protein: CSVAQISGEKLFF.

This chain connects TRBV12-3 or TRBV12-4 to TRBJ2-1; tentative D call: TRBD1 (6 bases). Trimming stripped 3 bases from V and 7 bases from J, with 19 bases between. The CDR3 runs 16 residues. As DNA, the CDR3 is TGTGCCAGCAGTTTGGAGTTCACAGGGTACCGTAATGAGCAGTTCTTC. It specifies CASSLEFTGYRNEQFF.

This clonotype was recorded many times. The chain links TRBV7-8 to TRBJ1-1; the D gene is possibly TRBD1 (5 bases). V lost 5 bases and J 0 bases, leaving 13 bases between the germline ends. The CDR3 is 15 residues long. CDR1 and CDR2 from the germline V gene are SGHVS and FQNEAQ. CDR3 sequence reads: CASSTDRTLNTEAFF. The CDR3 bases are TGTGCCAGCAGCACCGACAGAACCCTGAACACTGAAGCTTTCTTT.

The chain links TRBV12-3 or TRBV12-4 to TRBJ2-1; 7 nucleotides match TRBD1. The CDR3 sequence is 15 residues long. Trimming at V came to 6 bases and at J to 4 bases, leaving 9 bases not matched to a gene. DNA for the CDR3: TGTGCCAGCAGCCTATCCGGACAGGCGTACAATGAGCAGTTCTTC. It translates to CASSLSGQAYNEQFF.

This clonotype was counted a few times. The rearrangement links TRBV29-1 to TRBJ2-6; possibly TRBD1 for D (6 bases). The V and J ends lost 6 bases and 2 bases respectively, with 20 bases between them. CDR1 and CDR2 from the germline V gene are SQVTM and ANQGSEA. The CDR3 extends over 17 amino acids. The CDR3 protein is CSVWGRSSRAGANVLTF. In nucleotides, the CDR3 is TGCAGCGTCTGGGGGCGCTCGAGCCGTGCTGGGGCCAACGTCCTGACTTTC.

This clonotype was counted many times. The DNA of the CDR3 is TGCAGTGCTAGAGATCGGGAGGGCTACTCTGGAAACACCATATATTTT. It specifies CSARDREGYSGNTIYF. This chain uses TRBV20-1 with TRBJ1-3; no clear D gene. The germline CDR1 and CDR2 sequences are DFQATT and SNEGSKA (reference sequence). Trimming took 0 bases from V and 0 from J, leaving 12 bases between them. This CDR3 comprises 16 residues.

This clonotype appeared many times. The chain recombines TRBV6-2 or TRBV6-3 with TRBJ2-2, with a weak D call TRBD2 (5 bases). Trimming took 2 bases from V and 1 from J, leaving 14 bases between them. Germline CDR1 reads MNHEY; CDR2 reads SVGEGT. The CDR3 loop spans 17 amino acids. CDR3 in DNA: TGTGCCAGCAGTTACCTTCGCGGGCTCCTGAACACCGGGGAGCTGTTTTTT. Protein product: CASSYLRGLLNTGELFF.

This clonotype was recorded a few times. The J gene is TRBJ2-3, the V gene TRBV5-6, with TRBD2 identical over 7 bases. The CDR3 is 16 amino acids. After removal of 0 bases from V and 0 bases from J, the junction contained 4 bases not matched to a gene. Germline V gives CDR1 SGHDT, CDR2 YYEEEE. Written as DNA, the CDR3 is TGTGCCAGCAGCTTGGGTGCGGGGGTAAGCACAGATACGCAGTATTTT. Protein sequence: CASSLGAGVSTDTQYF.

This sequence joins TRBV5-8 and TRBJ1-4; possibly TRBD1 for D (6 bases). The CDR3 loop spans 15 amino acids. Trimming took off 1 base at V and 6 bases at J, with 13 bases between the two ends. Germline CDR1 SGHTS, CDR2 YDEGEE. This CDR3 is CASSLQGQGDEKLFF. CDR3 bases: TGTGCCAGCAGCTTGCAGGGGCAGGGTGATGAAAAACTGTTTTTT.

This clonotype was counted only a few times. This chain uses TRBV2 with TRBJ2-3, with D perhaps TRBD1 (6 bases). V shed 2 bases and J shed 2 bases, with 8 bases lying between them. CDR3 length: 14 amino acids. CDR1 is SNHLY and CDR2 is FYNNEI in the germline V gene. The DNA of the CDR3 is TGTGCCAGCAGTGAATACAGGGCCACAGATACGCAGTATTTT. The encoded protein is CASSEYRATDTQYF. Full variable domain (outside the CDR3, taken from reference TRBV2 and TRBJ2-3): EPEVTQTPSHQVTQMGQEVILRCVPISNHLYFYWYRQILGQKVEFLVSFYNNEISEKSEIFDDQFSVERPDGSNFTLKIRSTKLEDSAMYFCASSEYRATDTQYFGPGTRLTVL.

This clonotype occurred a few times. This rearrangement joins TRBV6-4 to TRBJ2-1; tentative D call: TRBD2 (6 bases). CDR1 MRHNA and CDR2 SNTAGT come from the germline V gene. V lost 1 base and J lost 10, with 17 bases in between. The CDR3 loop spans 15 amino acids. Here the CDR3 reads CASSDWDSPDHEQFF. The CDR3 nucleotides are TGTGCCAGCAGTGACTGGGACTCACCAGATCACGAGCAGTTCTTC.

This clonotype occurred a few times. The rearrangement links TRBV4-1 to TRBJ2-1, with TRBD2 matching over 11 bases. Germline V gene data show CDR1 as MGHRA and CDR2 as YSYEKL. V trimming: 1 base; J trimming: 10 bases; junction bases outside the gene matches: 9. This CDR3 region has 16 residues. CDR3 in DNA: TGCGCCAGCAGCCAAGCCGTTCTAGCGGGGGGCGGGGAGCAGTTCTTC. Protein sequence: CASSQAVLAGGGEQFF.